A selection of T cell receptor beta chains follows, all from one sample in a study of T cell responses to AZD1222 COVID-19 vaccine. The method was immunoSEQ multiplex PCR; TCRdb's version includes in-frame clones alone and lacks a portion of them. The table shows around 65,000 clones, with roughly three quarters occurring only once. The specimen comprised peripheral blood, sampled on day 0 of AZD1222 vaccination. These receptors were obtained from an adult in good health. Both conserved end residues are trimmed from each CDR3. The D gene is left open where the match is weak.

TRBV25-1	13	-	TRBJ2-5	ASSDPKQGRGTQY
TRBV2	10	-	TRBJ2-7	ASMRTSSEQY
TRBV4-3	14	-	TRBJ1-2	ASSQEAGKSVYGYT
TRBV3-1/TRBV3-2	11	TRBD1	TRBJ1-2	ASSADRGLGYT
TRBV7-2	12	-	TRBJ2-7	ASSSGGQGYEQY
TRBV5-4	10	-	TRBJ1-1	ASSLTGDEAF
TRBV5-1	12	-	TRBJ1-5	ASSFDSGGQPQH
TRBV28	11	-	TRBJ2-4	ASRGDTKNIQY
TRBV2	11	-	TRBJ1-1	ASRADSGGEAF
TRBV28	13	-	TRBJ1-1	ASSARETANTEAF
TRBV15	14	-	TRBJ1-3	ATSRDQWSSGNTIY
TRBV11-3	11	-	TRBJ2-3	ASTGENTDTQY
TRBV3-1/TRBV3-2	17	TRBD2	TRBJ2-6	ASSQSIAGGFSGANVLT
TRBV4-1	13	TRBD1	TRBJ2-7	ASSQEGQGPYEQY
TRBV9	12	-	TRBJ1-1	ASRGLSSNTEAF
TRBV6-5	14	TRBD1	TRBJ1-2	ASSYSGQGRNYGYT
TRBV2	9	-	TRBJ2-7	ASSANYEQY
TRBV18	11	-	TRBJ1-6	ASSSDRNSPLH
TRBV6-5	10	-	TRBJ1-6	ASRDPKRSLH
TRBV6-5	13	TRBD2	TRBJ2-5	ASSYASGGQETQY
TRBV12-3/TRBV12-4	10	-	TRBJ1-4	ASTTSDEKLF
TRBV7-9	10	-	TRBJ2-1	ASSLVRDEQF
TRBV5-6	15	TRBD1	TRBJ2-1	ASSFDQGTGTISEQF
TRBV19	12	-	TRBJ2-5	ASTPRDGGETQY
TRBV23-1	15	-	TRBJ2-4	ASSQSRQAEAKNIQY
TRBV14	9	-	TRBJ1-2	ASSQTFGYT
TRBV12-3/TRBV12-4	11	-	TRBJ1-2	ASSLGLGGGYT
TRBV10-2	14	TRBD1	TRBJ1-2	ASSDVADREYYGYT
TRBV28	11	-	TRBJ1-5	ASSLRTNQPQH
TRBV6-5	11	-	TRBJ1-2	ASSYGAGQGYT
TRBV28	13	-	TRBJ1-4	ASSLPGWGDEKLF
TRBV6-5	13	TRBD1	TRBJ1-2	ASSFWTGMNYGYT
TRBV5-1	12	TRBD1	TRBJ1-6	ASSLGQGGSPLH
TRBV6-5	12	-	TRBJ1-2	ASSPGQLPYGYT
TRBV6-2/TRBV6-3	12	-	TRBJ2-7	ASSRAGRDYEQY
TRBV11-2	13	-	TRBJ2-1	ASSSRTTGYNEQF
TRBV5-1	13	-	TRBJ1-2	ASSLGTVISGGYT
TRBV11-1	12	-	TRBJ1-1	ASLRRTENTEAF
TRBV5-1	12	-	TRBJ2-5	ASTPEGWSETQY
TRBV19	10	-	TRBJ1-6	ASSNINSPLH
TRBV7-9	10	-	TRBJ1-2	ASSLAGRGYT
TRBV7-2	14	-	TRBJ1-5	ASSLDGVRVGQPQH
TRBV14	13	TRBD1	TRBJ2-5	ASSQGQGTVETQY
TRBV4-3	16	-	TRBJ2-3	ASSHDWDPLIGADTQY
TRBV11-2	16	-	TRBJ2-1	ASSSIGRRRGQYNEQF
TRBV7-6	11	-	TRBJ2-7	ASSLGGTYEQY
TRBV19	12	-	TRBJ2-5	ASSSRTVQETQY
TRBV29-1	15	-	TRBJ1-3	SVEEWTTGSSGNTIY
TRBV7-2	11	-	TRBJ2-5	ASSLAGVKTQY
TRBV12-3/TRBV12-4	9	-	TRBJ1-1	ASSLLGEAF
TRBV25-1	13	TRBD2	TRBJ2-2	ASSRTSGNTGELF
TRBV6-6	13	-	TRBJ2-2	ASSYSIPNTGELF
TRBV9	12	-	TRBJ2-7	ASSALDGYYEQY
TRBV4-1	13	-	TRBJ1-3	ASSQDNQGGNTIY
TRBV19	12	-	TRBJ1-5	ASSTTGQYQPQH